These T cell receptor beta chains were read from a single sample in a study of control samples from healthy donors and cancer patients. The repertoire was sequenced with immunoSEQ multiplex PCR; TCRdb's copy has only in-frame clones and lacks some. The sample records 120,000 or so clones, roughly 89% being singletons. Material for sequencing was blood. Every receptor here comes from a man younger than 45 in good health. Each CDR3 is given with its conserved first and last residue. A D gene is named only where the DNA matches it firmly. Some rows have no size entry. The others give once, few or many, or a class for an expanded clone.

CASSEDRSNRPQHF | TGTGCCAGCAGTGAGGACAGATCCAATCGACCCCAGCATTTT | - | 14 | TRBJ1-5 | TRBV6-1 | -
CASSLQGPMNTEAFF | TGTGCCAGCAGTCTCCAGGGCCCCATGAACACTGAAGCTTTCTTT | - | 15 | TRBJ1-1 | TRBV2 | -
CASISLTSGGANEQFF | TGTGCCAGCATATCGTTGACTAGCGGGGGGGCCAATGAGCAGTTCTTC | - | 16 | TRBJ2-1 | TRBV2 | TRBD2
CASSPSPINTEAFF | TGTGCCAGCTCACCCTCCCCTATAAACACTGAAGCTTTCTTT | - | 14 | TRBJ1-1 | TRBV18 | -
CASSESRGNTIYF | TGTGCCAGCAGTGAATCCAGGGGAAACACCATATATTTT | - | 13 | TRBJ1-3 | TRBV2 | -
CASSSRGTEAFF | TGTGCCAGCAGCTCCAGGGGTACTGAAGCTTTCTTT | - | 12 | TRBJ1-1 | TRBV6-5 | -
CSASIQENYGYTF | TGCAGTGCTAGTATCCAGGAGAACTATGGCTACACCTTC | - | 13 | TRBJ1-2 | TRBV20-1 | -
CASRRTHGDLGFSEAFF | TGTGCCAGCAGACGAACCCATGGGGACCTAGGCTTTTCTGAAGCTTTCTTT | - | 17 | TRBJ1-1 | TRBV27 | -
CASSPSYGYTF | TGTGCCAGCTCACCATCCTATGGCTACACCTTC | - | 11 | TRBJ1-2 | TRBV18 | -
CASSERRAVNLSGNTIYF | TGTGCCAGCAGTGAGCGGCGAGCAGTCAACCTCTCTGGAAACACCATATATTTT | - | 18 | TRBJ1-3 | TRBV2 | -
CASSHRTGGEAFF | TGTGCCAGCAGTCACCGGACAGGGGGGGAAGCTTTCTTT | once | 13 | TRBJ1-1 | TRBV27 | TRBD1
CASSLEGGAEAFF | TGCGCCAGCAGCTTGGAAGGCGGGGCTGAAGCTTTCTTT | once | 13 | TRBJ1-1 | TRBV5-1 | -
CASSRGTGAALTEAFF | TGCGCCAGCAGTCGCGGGACAGGGGCTGCTTTAACTGAAGCTTTCTTT | - | 16 | TRBJ1-1 | TRBV5-1 | TRBD1
CAISGSSGAKNIQYF | TGTGCCATCAGTGGATCCTCCGGGGCCAAAAACATTCAGTACTTC | - | 15 | TRBJ2-4 | TRBV10-3 | -
CASSQDRRGGEKLFF | TGTGCCAGCAGCCAGGACCGCCGGGGAGGTGAAAAACTGTTTTTT | - | 15 | TRBJ1-4 | TRBV7-6 | -
CASSQSLGQNTEAFF | TGTGCCAGCAGCCAGAGCCTCGGACAGAACACTGAAGCTTTCTTT | - | 15 | TRBJ1-1 | TRBV3-1/TRBV3-2 | -
CASSLGQAPNYGYTF | TGCGCCAGCAGCTTGGGGCAGGCCCCTAACTATGGCTACACCTTC | - | 15 | TRBJ1-2 | TRBV5-1 | -
CASSWKGQGTSGANVLTF | TGTGCCAGCAGTTGGAAGGGACAGGGAACCTCCGGGGCCAACGTCCTGACTTTC | - | 18 | TRBJ2-6 | TRBV27 | TRBD1
CASSFEEAYGYTF | TGTGCCAGCAGCTTCGAGGAAGCCTATGGCTACACCTTC | - | 13 | TRBJ1-2 | TRBV11-3 | -
CASGTTGYEQYF | TGTGCTAGTGGTACGACAGGTTACGAGCAGTACTTC | - | 12 | TRBJ2-7 | TRBV12-5 | -
CASSLGLPGTGNTIYF | TGTGCCAGCAGCTTAGGATTACCGGGTACTGGAAACACCATATATTTT | - | 16 | TRBJ1-3 | TRBV11-1 | -
CATSDPLLDRNPFYGYTF | TGTGCCACCAGTGATCCCCTTCTTGACAGAAACCCCTTCTATGGCTACACCTTC | - | 18 | TRBJ1-2 | TRBV24-1 | -
CATSDHVRVSTDTQYF | TGTGCCACCAGTGACCACGTCAGAGTTAGCACAGATACGCAGTATTTT | once | 16 | TRBJ2-3 | TRBV24-1 | -
CSVLSRSRTPYSGANVLTF | TGCAGCGTTCTTTCGAGGAGCCGCACACCCTACTCTGGGGCCAACGTCCTGACTTTC | - | 19 | TRBJ2-6 | TRBV29-1 | -
CASSPPTGKLFF | TGTGCCAGCTCACCACCGACCGGAAAACTGTTTTTT | - | 12 | TRBJ1-4 | TRBV18 | -
CASSQGATGELFF | TGTGCCAGCAGCCAGGGCGCCACCGGGGAGCTGTTTTTT | - | 13 | TRBJ2-2 | TRBV2 | -
CASSLWTGTGNTIYF | TGTGCCAGCAGCTTATGGACAGGGACTGGAAACACCATATATTTT | - | 15 | TRBJ1-3 | TRBV7-2 | TRBD1
CASSLSGDQPQHF | TGTGCCAGCAGCTTATCGGGAGATCAGCCCCAGCATTTT | - | 13 | TRBJ1-5 | TRBV7-8 | -
CASTKREGYTF | TGTGCCAGCACCAAAAGGGAAGGCTACACCTTC | - | 11 | TRBJ1-2 | TRBV6-5 | -
CASRSRGSRQPQHF | TGCGCCAGCAGGAGCAGGGGATCGAGGCAGCCCCAGCATTTT | once | 14 | TRBJ1-5 | TRBV10-2 | -
CASSPGIRKDTQYF | TGTGCCAGCTCACCAGGGATTCGAAAAGATACGCAGTATTTT | - | 14 | TRBJ2-3 | TRBV18 | -
CASSRLGGDTEAFF | TGTGCCAGCAGTCGTCTAGGGGGGGACACTGAAGCTTTCTTT | medium-sized | 14 | TRBJ1-1 | TRBV6-5 | -
CASSLVRGATGTPNTEAFF | TGTGCCAGCAGCTTAGTTCGGGGGGCTACCGGGACACCGAACACTGAAGCTTTCTTT | - | 19 | TRBJ1-1 | TRBV7-2 | -
CAISADGDSPLHF | TGTGCCATCAGTGCGGACGGCGATTCACCCCTCCACTTT | - | 13 | TRBJ1-6 | TRBV10-3 | -
CASSQYRQTQETQYF | TGTGCCAGCAGCCAGTATAGACAGACTCAAGAGACCCAGTACTTC | once | 15 | TRBJ2-5 | TRBV3-1/TRBV3-2 | -
CASSVGTGGLLNTEAFF | TGCGCCAGCAGCGTCGGGACAGGGGGTCTTCTGAACACTGAAGCTTTCTTT | - | 17 | TRBJ1-1 | TRBV5-1 | TRBD1
CASRERGYYQPQHF | TGTGCCAGCCGAGAAAGGGGTTACTATCAGCCCCAGCATTTT | - | 14 | TRBJ1-5 | TRBV2 | -